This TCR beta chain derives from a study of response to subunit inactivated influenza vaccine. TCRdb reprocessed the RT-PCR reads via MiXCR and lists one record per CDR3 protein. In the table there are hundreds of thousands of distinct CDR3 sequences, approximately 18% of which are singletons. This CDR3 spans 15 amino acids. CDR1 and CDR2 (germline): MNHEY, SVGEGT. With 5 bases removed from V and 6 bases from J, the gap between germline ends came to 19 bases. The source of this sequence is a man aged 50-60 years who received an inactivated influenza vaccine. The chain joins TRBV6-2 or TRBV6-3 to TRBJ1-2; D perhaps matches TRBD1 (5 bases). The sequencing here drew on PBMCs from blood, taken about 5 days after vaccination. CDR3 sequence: CASSPDSALSNGYTF. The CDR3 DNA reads TGTGCCAGCAGTCCCGACAGCGCACTCTCGAATGGCTACACCTTC.